This T cell receptor beta chain was identified in a study of technical replicates of blood from several donors. The CDR3 length is 16 residues. Germline-derived CDR1 and CDR2 are MDHEN and SYDVKM. Trimming stripped 4 bases from V and 4 bases from J, with 20 bases between. Assay used: immunoSEQ multiplex PCR; TCRdb lists only in-frame clones, some missing. Of more than 65,000 clones listed, about 93% are singletons. The J gene is TRBJ2-7, the V gene TRBV28; D is possibly TRBD2 (6 bases). Sequenced input: T cells isolated from PBMCs. The clonotype comes from a human donor in good health. The CDR3 DNA sequence: TGTGCCAGCAGTTCCTACCCGACTAGTCGGTTTTACGAGCAGTACTTC. It yields the protein CASSSYPTSRFYEQYF.